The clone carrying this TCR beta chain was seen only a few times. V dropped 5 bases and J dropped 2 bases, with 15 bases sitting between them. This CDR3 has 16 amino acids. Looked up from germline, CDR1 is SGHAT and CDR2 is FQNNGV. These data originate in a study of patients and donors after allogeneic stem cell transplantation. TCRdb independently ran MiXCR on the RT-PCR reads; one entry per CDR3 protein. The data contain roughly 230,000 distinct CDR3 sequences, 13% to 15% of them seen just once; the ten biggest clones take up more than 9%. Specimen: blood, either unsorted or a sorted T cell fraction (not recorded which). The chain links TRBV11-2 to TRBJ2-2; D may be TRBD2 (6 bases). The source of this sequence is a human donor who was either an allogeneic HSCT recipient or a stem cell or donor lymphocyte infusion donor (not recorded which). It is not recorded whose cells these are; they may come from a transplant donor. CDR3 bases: TGTGCCAGCAGCACTACACGGGGGAGCAACACCGGGGAGCTGTTTTTT. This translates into CASSTTRGSNTGELFF.